Here is one T cell receptor beta chain with its context. Its target is not known. Regarding time point: week 5, during vaccination. It was 300 ug of mutant IDH1 20-mer peptide that made up each vaccine dose, given with topical imiquimod. CDR1 and CDR2 from the germline V gene are SGHDT and YYEEEE. V dropped 4 bases and J dropped 0; count of bases not matched to a gene: 8. This CDR3 region has 18 residues. This specimen comes from a study of a mutant IDH1 vaccine in newly diagnosed glioma. About the research overall: Eight vaccinations were given in weeks 1, 3, 5, 7, 11, 15, 19 and 23. Patients received vaccination from 4-6 weeks after radiotherapy alone, or with temozolomide cycles. Treated patients were roughly 62% male, about 38% female, mean age roughly 39 years.

The protocol was immunoSEQ multiplex PCR, while the TCRdb copy is restricted to in-frame clones and leaves out a portion. The table has around 56,000 clones, roughly 82% seen once. Study results and caveats: Pseudoprogression looked unconnected to shifts in top peripheral T cell clonotypes.

The starting material was PBMCs, obtained from a glioma patient whose treatment included an IDH1 peptide vaccine. The chain couples TRBV5-6 to TRBJ2-1, with 12 bases identical to TRBD2. This sequence originates from a woman aged 18-35 years with glioma. Some clones in this sample may be carry-over from other donors' samples. The CDR3 sequence is CASSPGLAGPVSYNEQFF. As DNA, the CDR3 is TGTGCCAGCAGCCCGGGACTAGCGGGTCCTGTCTCCTACAATGAGCAGTTCTTC.